What follows are 16 T cell receptor beta chains derived from one specimen sequenced in a study of T cell responses to AZD1222 COVID-19 vaccine. TCRdb's copy holds only in-frame clones and misses some; the assay was immunoSEQ multiplex PCR. The table records 130,000 or so clones, around 87% of them present only once. The sequencing used peripheral blood, collected on day 0 of AZD1222 vaccination. These receptors all stem from an adult in good health.

The chain carries TRBV10-2 and TRBJ1-1; D may be TRBD1 (5 bases). Trimming took off 4 bases at V and 4 bases at J, with 10 bases between the two ends. The length of the CDR3 is 13 residues. Germline V gene lookup returns CDR1 WSHSY and CDR2 SAAADI. In nucleotides, the CDR3 is TGCGCCAGCAGTGGCCAGGGTTCCACTGAAGCTTTCTTT. Protein product: CASSGQGSTEAFF.

The chain combines TRBV5-6 with TRBJ1-2, with a weak D call TRBD1 (5 bases). V was pared by 3 bases and J by 3 bases, with 12 bases between. Germline CDR1 and CDR2: SGHDT and YYEEEE. This CDR3 has 14 residues. The DNA of the CDR3 is TGTGCCAGCAGCTCCCACAGGAAAGACTATGGCTACACCTTC. Its protein is CASSSHRKDYGYTF.

The gene calls are TRBV5-6 and TRBJ1-1; possible D gene TRBD1, 5 bases. Germline CDR1 is SGHDT and CDR2 is YYEEEE. V dropped 0 bases and J dropped 5 bases, with 14 bases sitting between them. The CDR3 loop spans 15 amino acids. CDR3 coding DNA: TGTGCCAGCAGCTTGGAAGGGGCTGTAGGGACTGAAGCTTTCTTT. Translating it yields CASSLEGAVGTEAFF.

This chain connects TRBV7-6 to TRBJ1-5; the D gene is possibly TRBD1 (6 bases). The CDR3 runs to 17 residues. V dropped 2 bases and J dropped 0 bases, with 14 bases sitting between them. Per the germline V gene, CDR1 is SGHVS and CDR2 is FNYEAQ. CDR3 amino acids: CASSLSPGHISNQPQHF. In nucleotides, the CDR3 is TGTGCCAGCAGCTTATCTCCGGGACATATTAGCAATCAGCCCCAGCATTTT.

This sequence joins TRBV4-1 and TRBJ2-7; D possibly matches TRBD1 or TRBD2 (7 bases each). Trimming took 4 bases from V and 9 from J, leaving 13 bases between them. The V gene's germline CDR1 is MGHRA and CDR2 YSYEKL. This CDR3 has 12 amino acids. The chain's CDR3 is CASSLTGEGQYF. In DNA form, the CDR3 reads TGCGCCAGCAGCCTAACAGGGGAGGGGCAGTACTTC.

J is TRBJ1-1 and V is TRBV27, with TRBD1 matching over 8 bases. CDR1 is MNHEY and CDR2 is SMNVEV in the germline V gene (reference sequence). Unmatched junction bases numbered 16, after V lost 7 bases and J lost 0 bases. The CDR3 contains 18 residues. The CDR3, as DNA: TGTGCCAGCAAACCGGGACAGGATGGGAGAAGGGTGAACACTGAAGCTTTCTTT. Protein product: CASKPGQDGRRVNTEAFF.

This clone has only one observation. This chain joins TRBV7-2 and TRBJ2-7, with TRBD1 identical over 7 bases. J was trimmed by 0 bases and V by 0 bases; bases with no gene match: 5. The CDR3 extends over 16 amino acids. Germline CDR1 is SGHTA and CDR2 is FQGNSA. The CDR3 DNA sequence: TGTGCCAGCAGCTTAGCTGGACAGGTAAGCTCCTACGAGCAGTACTTC. Translating it yields CASSLAGQVSSYEQYF. Using reference TRBV7-2 and TRBJ2-7 for the parts outside the CDR3, the full variable domain is GAGVSQSPSNKVTEKGKDVELRCDPISGHTALYWYRQSLGQGLEFLIYFQGNSAPDKSGLPSDRFSAERTGGSVSTLTIQRTQQEDSAVYLCASSLAGQVSSYEQYFGPGTRLTVT.

This clone occurred once. The genes are TRBV5-1 and TRBJ2-1; no firm D call. Germline V gene sequence: CDR1 SGHRS, CDR2 YFSETQ. The CDR3 has 15 amino acids. Trimming took 0 bases from V and 7 from J, leaving 14 bases between them. CDR3 sequence: CASSLDSWAGNEQFF. The CDR3 bases are TGCGCCAGCAGCTTGGATTCCTGGGCCGGGAATGAGCAGTTCTTC.

The chain is built from TRBV3-1 (or the pseudogene TRBV3-2) and TRBJ2-2; D is ambiguous. Per germline, CDR1 LGHDT and CDR2 YNNKEL (reference sequence). V shed 4 bases and J shed 1 base, with 13 bases lying between them. The CDR3 loop spans 16 amino acids. The CDR3 sequence: CASSLLGSQNTGELFF. CDR3 nucleotides: TGTGCCAGCAGCCTCTTGGGAAGCCAGAACACCGGGGAGCTGTTTTTT.

This chain uses TRBV16 with TRBJ1-2; no firm D call. Trimming took 0 bases from V and 8 from J, leaving 13 bases between them. The CDR3 length is 14 residues. CDR1 is KGHSY, CDR2 FQNENV, per germline. CDR3: CASSQSVRIRGYTF. CDR3 coding DNA: TGTGCCAGCAGCCAATCGGTCAGGATACGGGGCTACACCTTC.

CDR3 region: CASSEGWGTEAFF. The CDR3 coding sequence is TGTGCCAGCAGTGAGGGTTGGGGCACTGAAGCTTTCTTT. The chain combines TRBV6-1 with TRBJ1-1; D is undetermined. The germline V gene has CDR1 MNHNS and CDR2 SASEGT. V was trimmed by 3 bases and J by 4 bases, leaving 9 bases between them. This CDR3 is built from 13 residues.

In this sample, this clone turned up once. The V and J genes are TRBV28 and TRBJ2-3, with D perhaps matching TRBD1 (5 bases). The CDR3 length is 15 residues. Trimming shortened V by 5 bases and J by 5 bases, and 17 bases separated the two germline ends. CDR1 is MDHEN and CDR2 is SYDVKM in the germline V gene. The CDR3: CASSPTAIGVDTQYF. The CDR3 DNA reads as TGTGCCAGCAGTCCCACAGCGATAGGGGTAGATACGCAGTATTTT.

This chain connects TRBV7-3 to TRBJ2-3; the match to TRBD1 covers 11 bases. CDR3 length: 17 residues. Trimming cost V 5 bases and J 7 bases; bases outside gene matches: 14. Germline CDR1 is SGHTA and CDR2 is FQGTGA. The CDR3 is CASSRPPGQGAGYTQYF. The CDR3 coding sequence is TGTGCCAGCAGCCGACCCCCCGGACAGGGGGCGGGTTATACGCAGTATTTT.

The gene calls are TRBV4-3 and TRBJ2-3, with unresolved D. V gave up 1 base and J gave up 3 bases, with 11 bases separating them. CDR1 is LGHNA, CDR2 YSLEER, per germline. The CDR3 sequence is 15 residues long. CDR3 nucleotides: TGCGCCAGCAGCCAAGGCGTATCAAGTACAGATACGCAGTATTTT. It is translated as CASSQGVSSTDTQYF.

This chain links TRBV27 with TRBJ1-5; TRBD1 aligns across 7 bases. There are 17 residues in the CDR3. The V gene's germline CDR1 is MNHEY and CDR2 SMNVEV (reference sequence). J gave up 0 bases and V 5 bases, and 10 bases lay outside the gene matches. CDR3 protein: CASSDAGTEYSNQPQHF. CDR3 bases: TGTGCCAGCAGTGACGCCGGGACAGAATATAGCAATCAGCCCCAGCATTTT.

This chain joins TRBV14 and TRBJ1-6, with D tentatively TRBD1 (5 bases). The germline CDR1 and CDR2 sequences are SGHDN and FVKESK. The CDR3 runs 19 residues. V lost 8 bases to trimming and J lost 0 bases, with 23 bases between them. This chain's CDR3 is CASDPGRDVLSSYNSPLHF. CDR3 DNA sequence: TGTGCCAGCGATCCAGGGAGGGACGTTTTAAGCTCCTATAATTCACCCCTCCACTTT.